Here is one TCR beta chain with its context. The target antigen is unknown. V was pared by 5 bases and J by 8 bases, with 10 bases of the junction left unmatched. CDR3 size: 14 residues. Germline lookup yields CDR1 LGHNA and CDR2 YNFKEQ. This entry comes from a study of cytomegalovirus exposure and HLA in healthy donors. Study outcomes and limitations: The study recorded 150 to 200 TCR beta chains that were cytomegalovirus-associated. Most TCR sequences showed up rarely, but some public TCRs showed up in many donors. A later analysis found first-cohort TCR clusters tended to co-occur in the 90 to 150 validation repertoires.

The validation cohort, a group of around 130 subjects, included the donors and was separate from the approximately 650-subject first cohort. The method was immunoSEQ multiplex PCR; TCRdb's version includes in-frame clones alone and lacks a portion of them. Among some 130,000 clones listed, roughly 81% were seen once. The J gene is TRBJ1-2, the V gene TRBV4-2, with 8 bases aligning to TRBD1. Specimen: PBMCs. This TCR derives from a woman younger than 45 in good health and CMV-seronegative. As DNA, the CDR3 is TGTGCCAGCAGCAAGGACAGGGAAGTGCGAGGCTACACCTTC. This encodes CASSKDREVRGYTF.